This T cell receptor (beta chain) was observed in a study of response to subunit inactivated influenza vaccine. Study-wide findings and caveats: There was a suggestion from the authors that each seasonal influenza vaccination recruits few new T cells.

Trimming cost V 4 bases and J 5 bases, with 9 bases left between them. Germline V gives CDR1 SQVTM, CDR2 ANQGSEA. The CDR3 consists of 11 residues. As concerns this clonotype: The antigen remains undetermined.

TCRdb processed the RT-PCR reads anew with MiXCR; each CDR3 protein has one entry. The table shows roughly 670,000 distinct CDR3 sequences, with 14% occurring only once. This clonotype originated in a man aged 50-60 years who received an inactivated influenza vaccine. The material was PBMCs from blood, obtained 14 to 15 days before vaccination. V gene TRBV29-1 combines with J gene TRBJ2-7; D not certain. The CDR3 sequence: CSVVLDHEQYF. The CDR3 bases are TGCAGCGTTGTGCTGGATCACGAGCAGTACTTC.